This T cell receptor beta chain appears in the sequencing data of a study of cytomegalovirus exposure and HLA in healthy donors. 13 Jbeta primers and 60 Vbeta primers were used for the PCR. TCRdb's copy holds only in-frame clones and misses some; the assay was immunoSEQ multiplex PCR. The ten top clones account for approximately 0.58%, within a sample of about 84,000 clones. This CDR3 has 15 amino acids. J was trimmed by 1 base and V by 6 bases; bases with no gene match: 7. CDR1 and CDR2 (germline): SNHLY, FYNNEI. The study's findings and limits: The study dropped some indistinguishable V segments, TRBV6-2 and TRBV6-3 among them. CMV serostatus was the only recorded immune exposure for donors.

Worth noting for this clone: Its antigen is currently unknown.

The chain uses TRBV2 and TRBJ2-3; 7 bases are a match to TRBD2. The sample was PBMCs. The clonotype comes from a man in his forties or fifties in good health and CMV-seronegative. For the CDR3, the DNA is TGTGCCAGCAGGGCTTGGGCGGGGGGCACAGATACGCAGTATTTT. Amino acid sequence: CASRAWAGGTDTQYF.